The rows below give T cell receptor beta chains drawn from one sample of a study of technical replicates of blood from several donors. Data came from immunoSEQ multiplex PCR; TCRdb stores just in-frame clones and leaves some out. Of under 85,000 clones in the sample, about nine tenths were seen once. Source material: T cells isolated from PBMCs. The receptors stem from a human donor in good health. Some clones in this sample may be carry-over from other donors' samples. Each CDR3 is given with its conserved first and last residue. A D gene is named only where the DNA matches it firmly. Some rows mark clone size as missing; the rest say once, few, many or name a class of expanded clone.

>.|TRBV7-9|TRBD1|TRBJ1-3
TGTGCCAGCAGCTTAGCCCTGGGACAGGGCAGAAACACCATATATTTT
CASSLALGQGRNTIYF
>.|TRBV2|TRBD1|TRBJ1-2
TGTGCCAGCAGTGGACAGGGAAACCACTATGGCTACACCTTC
CASSGQGNHYGYTF
>.|TRBV2|.|TRBJ2-7
TGTGCCAGCAGTTACGGCTACGAGCAGTACTTC
CASSYGYEQYF
>.|TRBV28|TRBD2|TRBJ2-5
TGTGCCAGCAGTGTAATGTGGGGACTAGCGGGTTCCCAAGAGACCCAGTACTTC
CASSVMWGLAGSQETQYF
>.|TRBV21-1|.|TRBJ1-3
TGTGCCAGCAGCGCGGAGGCCGCAACATCTGGAAACACCATATATTTT
CASSAEAATSGNTIYF
>.|TRBV27|.|TRBJ2-3
TGTGCCAGCAGTTTAAAAGACAGGTCGGGCGATACGCAGTATTTT
CASSLKDRSGDTQYF
>.|TRBV16|TRBD1|TRBJ2-7
TGTGCCAGCAGCCAAATAAACAGGGGCGCCCTATCCTACGAGCAGTACTTC
CASSQINRGALSYEQYF
>.|TRBV5-4|.|TRBJ2-1
TGTGCCAACCCAACCCCTGCGGGTGAGCAGTTCTTC
CANPTPAGEQFF
>.|TRBV27|TRBD1|TRBJ2-7
TGTGCCAGCAGTCCACGCTACACAGGGGACGAGCAGTACTTC
CASSPRYTGDEQYF
>.|TRBV10-1|.|TRBJ2-3
TGCGCCAGCAGTGAAGACAGCCCTGTAGATACGCAGTATTTT
CASSEDSPVDTQYF
>.|TRBV27|TRBD1|TRBJ2-7
TGTGCCAGCAGCACGACAGGGGGAGGCGAGCAGTACTTC
CASSTTGGGEQYF
>.|TRBV4-1|.|TRBJ2-3
TGCGCCAGCAGCCAAGAGGGAGGAGGGGATACGCAGTATTTT
CASSQEGGGDTQYF
>once|TRBV7-2|.|TRBJ1-2
TGTGCCAGCAGTCAGAACTATGGCTACACCTTC
CASSQNYGYTF
>.|TRBV30|.|TRBJ1-2
TGTGCCTGGAGTACAGGGAACTATGGCTACACCTTC
CAWSTGNYGYTF
>.|TRBV11-2|TRBD2|TRBJ2-7
TGTGCCAGCAGCCCCGCTGGGGGGGCCTACGAGCAGTACTTC
CASSPAGGAYEQYF
>.|TRBV9|.|TRBJ1-5
TGTGCCAGCAGCGCGCTAGGCAATAGCAATCAGCCCCAGCATTTT
CASSALGNSNQPQHF
>.|TRBV7-2|TRBD2|TRBJ2-5
TGTGCCAGCAGCGCCGGGACTAGCGGGTTAGAGACCCAGTACTTC
CASSAGTSGLETQYF
>.|TRBV4-1|.|TRBJ2-7
TGCGCCAGCAGCCAGGAACTAGGGAACTACTACGAGCAGTACTTC
CASSQELGNYYEQYF
>.|TRBV5-5|.|TRBJ1-2
TGTGCCAGCAGTCAGGGCTATCCGAACTATGGCTACACCTTC
CASSQGYPNYGYTF
>once|TRBV7-2|.|TRBJ1-3
TGTGCCAGCAGCTTAGAGACAGGCTCTGGAAACACCATATATTTT
CASSLETGSGNTIYF
>.|TRBV7-9|TRBD2|TRBJ2-5
TGTGCCAGCAGCTCCGCGGGAGTAGAGACCCAGTACTTC
CASSSAGVETQYF
>.|TRBV7-2|TRBD2|TRBJ2-1
TGTGCCAGCAGCTACACTAGCGGGAGCAATGAGCAGTTCTTC
CASSYTSGSNEQFF
>.|TRBV5-6|.|TRBJ2-7
TGTGCCAGCAGCTTGTTGGACAGAATCTACGAGCAGTACTTC
CASSLLDRIYEQYF
>.|TRBV27|TRBD1|TRBJ1-2
TGTGCCAGCAGTTTAAACGGACAGGTACCTAATGGCTACACCTTC
CASSLNGQVPNGYTF
>.|TRBV19|.|TRBJ2-1
TGTGCCAGTAGCCACCCTAGATTTTCGGACAGTTACAATGAGCAGTTCTTC
CASSHPRFSDSYNEQFF
>.|TRBV23-1|TRBD1|TRBJ1-2
TGCGCCAGCAGTCAAGCCCGGGACAGGGGGAAAGATGGCTACACCTTC
CASSQARDRGKDGYTF
>.|TRBV6-1|.|TRBJ2-2
TGTGCCACCCAAGGGGCATTGAACACCGGGGAGCTGTTTTTT
CATQGALNTGELFF
>.|TRBV7-9|TRBD2|TRBJ2-7
TGTGCCAGCCGGGGGGGTAGCGGCTACGAGCAGTACTTC
CASRGGSGYEQYF
>.|TRBV6-5|.|TRBJ1-6
TGTGCCAGCGGGAGCTCCTATAATTCACCCCTCCACTTT
CASGSSYNSPLHF
>few|TRBV25-1|TRBD1|TRBJ1-1
TGTGCCAGCAGTTGGGGACAGGGGGACACTGAAGCTTTCTTT
CASSWGQGDTEAFF
>.|TRBV7-3|TRBD2|TRBJ2-1
TGTGCCAGCAGCTTAAACGTCGGGAGGGTAGGATACAATGAGCAGTTCTTC
CASSLNVGRVGYNEQFF
>.|TRBV11-3|TRBD1|TRBJ1-1
TGTGCCAGCAGTACAGGGAGGACAGGGGTGACTGAAGCTTTCTTT
CASSTGRTGVTEAFF
>.|TRBV11-3|.|TRBJ2-7
TGTGCCAGCAGCTTAGATAGAAACGAGCAGTACTTC
CASSLDRNEQYF
>.|TRBV7-3|TRBD2|TRBJ2-3
TGTGCCAGCAACCTTATAGGGGGGAGCGGGAGCTCCTGGTGTACGCAGTATTTT
CASNLIGGSGSSWCTQYF
>.|TRBV9|TRBD1|TRBJ2-7
TGTGCCAGCAGCCTCCGGGACAGGGGCCCCGAGCAGTACTTC
CASSLRDRGPEQYF
>.|TRBV11-2|.|TRBJ1-1
TGTGCCAGCAGCTTATTAAGTCACCCCGGGGACACTGAAGCTTTCTTT
CASSLLSHPGDTEAFF
>.|TRBV5-1|TRBD2|TRBJ2-7
TGCGCCAGCAGCTTGCAACTAGCGGGAAGCGAGCAGTACTTC
CASSLQLAGSEQYF
>.|TRBV27|TRBD1|TRBJ1-1
TGTGCCAGCAGTTTGTCTCGGACAGGGCTGAACACTGAAGCTTTCTTT
CASSLSRTGLNTEAFF
>once|TRBV29-1|.|TRBJ2-6
TGCAGCGTTGTAGGGGATGGGGCCAACGTCCTGACTTTC
CSVVGDGANVLTF
>.|TRBV7-3|TRBD1|TRBJ2-2
TGTGCCAGCAGCCTCTACCCAATTCCGGGACAGGGGACCGGGGAGCTGTTTTTT
CASSLYPIPGQGTGELFF
>.|TRBV6-5|.|TRBJ2-2
TGTGCCAGCAGTTACTCCAGGCTACCCGGCGGGGAGCTGTTTTTT
CASSYSRLPGGELFF
>.|TRBV27|.|TRBJ2-1
TGTGCCAGCAGTTTGAAGGGACTTTACAATGAGCAGTTCTTC
CASSLKGLYNEQFF
>.|TRBV9|TRBD2|TRBJ2-5
TGTGCCAGCAGTGGGGGACTAGCGGGAGTAGAGACCCAGTACTTC
CASSGGLAGVETQYF
>.|TRBV4-3|.|TRBJ1-1
TGCGCCAGCAGCCAAGACGGGGGGCGGGTCGGGAACACTGAAGCTTTCTTT
CASSQDGGRVGNTEAFF
>few|TRBV2|.|TRBJ2-1
TGTGCCAGCAGTGCGGCAGGGTCGGAGTTCTTC
CASSAAGSEFF
>.|TRBV4-2|TRBD2|TRBJ2-1
TGTGCCAGCAGCCAAGATCCGGGACTAGGGGCCGATGAGCAGTTCTTC
CASSQDPGLGADEQFF
>.|TRBV19|TRBD1|TRBJ2-7
TGTGCCAGTAGTACGGCAGGGGGCTTTTACGAGCAGTACTTC
CASSTAGGFYEQYF
>.|TRBV4-1|TRBD2|TRBJ2-3
TGCGCCAGCAGCCAAGAAAATCACGGGAGGGATACAGATACGCAGTATTTT
CASSQENHGRDTDTQYF
>.|TRBV6-1|TRBD1|TRBJ1-1
TGTGCCAGCAGTGATCTAGAGACAGGGGCCCTGTTCATGAACACTGAAGCTTTCTTT
CASSDLETGALFMNTEAFF
>.|TRBV12-5|TRBD2|TRBJ2-1
TGTGCTAGTGGTTCCAGCGGGACTAGCGGAGTCTACAATGAGCAGTTCTTC
CASGSSGTSGVYNEQFF